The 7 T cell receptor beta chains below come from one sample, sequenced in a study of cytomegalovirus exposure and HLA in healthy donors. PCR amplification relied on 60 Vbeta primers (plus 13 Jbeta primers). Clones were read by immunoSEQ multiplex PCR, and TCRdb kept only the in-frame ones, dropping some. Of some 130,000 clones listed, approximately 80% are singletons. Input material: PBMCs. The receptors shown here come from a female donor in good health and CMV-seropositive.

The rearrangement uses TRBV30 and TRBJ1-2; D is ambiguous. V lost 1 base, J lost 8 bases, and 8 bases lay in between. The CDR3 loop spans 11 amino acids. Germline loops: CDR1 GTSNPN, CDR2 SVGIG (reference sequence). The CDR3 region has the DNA TGTGCCTGGAGTGCAGCGGGGGGCTACACCTTC. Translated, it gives CAWSAAGGYTF.

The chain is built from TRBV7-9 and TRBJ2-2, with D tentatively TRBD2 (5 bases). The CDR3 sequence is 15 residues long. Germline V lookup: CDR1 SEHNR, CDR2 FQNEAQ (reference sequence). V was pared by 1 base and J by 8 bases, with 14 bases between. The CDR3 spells CASSLGGARGGELFF. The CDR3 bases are TGTGCCAGCAGCTTAGGGGGAGCGCGTGGGGGGGAGCTGTTTTTT.

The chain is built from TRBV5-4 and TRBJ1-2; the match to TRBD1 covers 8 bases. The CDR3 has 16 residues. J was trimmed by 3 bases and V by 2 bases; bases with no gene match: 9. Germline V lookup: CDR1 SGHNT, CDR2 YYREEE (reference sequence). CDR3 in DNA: TGTGCCAGCAGCTTTGGAGGGACAGGTTCGGACTATGGCTACACCTTC. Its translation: CASSFGGTGSDYGYTF.

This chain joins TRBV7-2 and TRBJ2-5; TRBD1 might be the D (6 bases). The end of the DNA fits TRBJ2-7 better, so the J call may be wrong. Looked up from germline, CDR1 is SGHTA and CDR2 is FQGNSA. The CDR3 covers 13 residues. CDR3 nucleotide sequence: TGTGCCAGCAGCTCGGACAGTAACTACGAGCAGTACTTC. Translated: CASSSDSNYEQYF.

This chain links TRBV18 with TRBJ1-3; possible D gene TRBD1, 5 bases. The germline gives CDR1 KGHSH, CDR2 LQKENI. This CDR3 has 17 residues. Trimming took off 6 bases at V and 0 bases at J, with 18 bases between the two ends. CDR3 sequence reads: CASSPMTVKASGNTIYF. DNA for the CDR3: TGTGCCAGCTCTCCTATGACAGTTAAAGCCTCTGGAAACACCATATATTTT.

The DNA for the CDR3 is TGCGCCAGCAGGTCCGGGACAGGGTTTTACGAGCAGTACTTC. It codes for CASRSGTGFYEQYF. This chain links TRBV5-1 with TRBJ2-7; 9 nucleotides line up with TRBD1. This CDR3 is 14 amino acids long. The junction had 7 bases not matched to a gene; V was cut back by 5 bases and J by 4 bases. CDR1 and CDR2 (germline): SGHRS, YFSETQ.

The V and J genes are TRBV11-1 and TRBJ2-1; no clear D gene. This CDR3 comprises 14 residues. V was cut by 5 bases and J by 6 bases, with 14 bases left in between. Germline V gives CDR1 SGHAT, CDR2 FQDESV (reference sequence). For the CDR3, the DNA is TGTGCCAGCAGCCCTGCCGGGTGGATCAATGAGCAGTTCTTC. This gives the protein CASSPAGWINEQFF.